Listed below are T cell receptor beta chains from one sample, sequenced in a study of control samples from healthy donors and cancer patients. Profiled with immunoSEQ multiplex PCR; TCRdb holds only in-frame clones, not every one. The sample has approximately 100,000 clones; around 89% are singletons. Source material: blood. These receptors all stem from a young man in good health. Both conserved end residues are part of each CDR3. Clone size, where shown, is once, few, many, or a class for clones that have expanded.

CDR3aa | v_gene | abundance | len
CAISESGGLGNEQFF | TRBV10-3 | . | 15
CASSPGARSYYNEQFF | TRBV11-2 | . | 16
CASRPRGFQRSNQPQHF | TRBV2 | . | 17
CASSFGTSGNREQFF | TRBV5-4 | . | 15
CASSDRENEQFF | TRBV7-9 | . | 12
CASSLEGPWGTEAFF | TRBV5-1 | . | 15
CASSLGGVEKLFF | TRBV5-6 | . | 13
CASRSRTGSTDTQYF | TRBV2 | . | 15
CASSEQGGTDTQYF | TRBV10-1 | . | 14
CASSQGLAGVDTQYF | TRBV4-1 | . | 15
CAWSRTSLRSPDTQYF | TRBV30 | . | 16
CASSQDWLTSTDTQYF | TRBV4-3 | once | 16
CAWSSTTWGPRKLFF | TRBV30 | . | 15
CAWSGQGRNQPQHF | TRBV30 | . | 14
CASSLVVGLAGKNEQFF | TRBV5-1 | . | 17
CASSAGRGYTF | TRBV7-8 | . | 11
CASSLVGALNTEAFF | TRBV5-1 | . | 15
CASSLDSSRGGYTF | TRBV7-2 | few | 14